This T cell receptor (beta chain) is drawn from a study of T cells in Graves' hyperthyroidism and ophthalmopathy. Across the study: Upon initial diagnosis and before any treatment, peripheral blood was collected. Study findings and constraints: Using 13 V-J features, a model discriminated ophthalmopathy from stable hyperthyroidism.

This clonotype showed up many times. Its antigen is as yet unknown. Trimming removed 7 bases from V and 5 bases from J, with 9 bases in between. Germline CDR1 and CDR2: MNHNS and SASEGT. This CDR3 comprises 12 residues. Researchers amplified the TCR beta CDR3 regions from RNA transcripts. During a first-round RT-PCR of the TCR CDR3, the HTBI primer set was used. TCRdb itself ran the multiplex PCR reads through MiXCR, one entry per CDR3 protein. This sample has a few hundred thousand distinct CDR3 sequences, with 16% found just once. A NOSPECS grade of at least 4, a Clinical Activity Score of at least 3 and duration under 3 months were recorded in ophthalmopathy patients. Patients with uncontrolled infections, other autoimmune diseases, pregnancy or lactation were excluded.

The clonotype was recovered from a woman in her thirties or forties with Graves' ophthalmopathy. The specimen sequenced was blood. This sequence joins TRBV6-1 and TRBJ2-1; D gene unclear. CDR3 coding DNA: TGTGCCAGCACTCTGGGAAACAATGAGCAGTTCTTC. As protein: CASTLGNNEQFF.